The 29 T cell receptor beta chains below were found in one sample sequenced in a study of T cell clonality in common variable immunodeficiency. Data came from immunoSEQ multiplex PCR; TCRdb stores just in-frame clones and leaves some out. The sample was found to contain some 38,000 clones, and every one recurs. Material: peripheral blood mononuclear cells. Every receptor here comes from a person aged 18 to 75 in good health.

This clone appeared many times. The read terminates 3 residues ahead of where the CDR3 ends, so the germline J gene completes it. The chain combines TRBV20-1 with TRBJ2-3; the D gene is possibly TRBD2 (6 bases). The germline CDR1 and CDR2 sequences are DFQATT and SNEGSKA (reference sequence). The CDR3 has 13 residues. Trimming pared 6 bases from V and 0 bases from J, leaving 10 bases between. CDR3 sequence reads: CSASSGSTDTQYF. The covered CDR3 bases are TGCAGTGCCAGTAGCGGAAGCACAGATACG.

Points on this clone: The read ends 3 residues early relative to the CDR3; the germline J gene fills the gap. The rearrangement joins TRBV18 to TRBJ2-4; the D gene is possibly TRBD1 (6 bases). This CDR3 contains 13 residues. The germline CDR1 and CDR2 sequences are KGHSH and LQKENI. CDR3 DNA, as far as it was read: TGTGCCAGCTCACCCGACAGGCAAGAGACT. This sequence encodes CASSPDRQET. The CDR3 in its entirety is CASSPDRQETQYF.

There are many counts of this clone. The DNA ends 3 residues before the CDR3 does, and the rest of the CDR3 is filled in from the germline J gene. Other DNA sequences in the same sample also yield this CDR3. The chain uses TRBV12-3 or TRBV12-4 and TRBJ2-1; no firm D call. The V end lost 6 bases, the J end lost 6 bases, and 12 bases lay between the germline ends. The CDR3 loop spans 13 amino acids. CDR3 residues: CASSHYKTNEQFF. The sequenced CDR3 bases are TGTGCCAGCAGCCATTACAAAACCAATGAG.

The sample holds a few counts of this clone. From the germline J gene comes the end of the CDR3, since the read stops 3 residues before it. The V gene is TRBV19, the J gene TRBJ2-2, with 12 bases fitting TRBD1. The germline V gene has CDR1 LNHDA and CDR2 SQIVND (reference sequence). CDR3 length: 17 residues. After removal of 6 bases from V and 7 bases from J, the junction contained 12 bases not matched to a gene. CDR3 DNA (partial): TGTGCCAGTAGCCCCGGTCCGGGACAGGGGGCCTTCGGGGAG. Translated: CASSPGPGQGAFGE. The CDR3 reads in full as CASSPGPGQGAFGELFF.

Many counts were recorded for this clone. CDR3 bases read: TGTGCCAGCAGTGAAAAGTCTAGCGGGTACCAAGAGACC. This gives the protein CASSEKSSGYQET. In full, the CDR3 is CASSEKSSGYQETQYF. This chain connects TRBV6-1 to TRBJ2-5; 8 nucleotides agree with TRBD2. The read is 3 residues too short to cover the CDR3 end, so that end is filled in from the germline J gene. With V trimmed by 2 bases and J by 0 bases, 5 bases remained unmatched. CDR3 length equals 16 residues. In germline, CDR1 is MNHNS, CDR2 SASEGT.

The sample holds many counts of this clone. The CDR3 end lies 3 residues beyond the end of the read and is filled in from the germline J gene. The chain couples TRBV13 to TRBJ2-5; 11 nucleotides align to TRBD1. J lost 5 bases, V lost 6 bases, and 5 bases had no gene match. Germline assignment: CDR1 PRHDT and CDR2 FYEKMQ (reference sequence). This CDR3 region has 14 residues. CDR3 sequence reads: CASRRTGGAETQYF. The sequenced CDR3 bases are TGTGCCAGCAGGAGGACAGGGGGCGCCGAGACC.

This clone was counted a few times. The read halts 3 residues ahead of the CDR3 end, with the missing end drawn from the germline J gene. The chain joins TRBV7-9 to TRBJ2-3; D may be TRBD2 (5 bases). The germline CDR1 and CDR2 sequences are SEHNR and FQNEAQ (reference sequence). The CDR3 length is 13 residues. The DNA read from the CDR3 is TGTGCCAGCAGCTTAGACGGGGATCAGCCG. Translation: CASSLDGDQP. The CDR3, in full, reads CASSLDGDQPQYF.

The DNA read from the CDR3 is TGTGCCAGCAGTGAAGCCACCACTTTAAACACTGAA. Protein: CASSEATTLNTE. The entire CDR3 protein reads CASSEATTLNTEAFF. The chain joins TRBV6-1 to TRBJ1-1; no definite D call. From the germline J gene comes the end of the CDR3, since the read stops 3 residues before it. The CDR3 length is 15 residues. V was pared by 0 bases and J by 2 bases, with 10 bases between. Germline lookup yields CDR1 MNHNS and CDR2 SASEGT.

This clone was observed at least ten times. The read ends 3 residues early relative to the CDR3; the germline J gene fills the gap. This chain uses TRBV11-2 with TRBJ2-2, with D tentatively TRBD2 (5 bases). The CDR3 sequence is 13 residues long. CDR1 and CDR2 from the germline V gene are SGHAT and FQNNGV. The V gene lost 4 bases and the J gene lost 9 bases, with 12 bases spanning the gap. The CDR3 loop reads CASSSGIARELFF. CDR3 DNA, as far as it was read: TGTGCCAGCAGCTCTGGAATAGCGCGGGAG.

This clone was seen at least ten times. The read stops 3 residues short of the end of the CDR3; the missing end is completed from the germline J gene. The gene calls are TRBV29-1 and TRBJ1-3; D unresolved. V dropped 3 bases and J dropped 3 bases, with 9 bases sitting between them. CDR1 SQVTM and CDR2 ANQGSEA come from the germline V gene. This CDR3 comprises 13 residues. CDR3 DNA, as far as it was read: TGCAGCGTTGACCCAGAGAATGGAAACACC. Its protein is CSVDPENGNT. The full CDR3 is CSVDPENGNTIYF.

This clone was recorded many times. Here the CDR3 reads CASSISTGPNIQYF. The sequenced CDR3 bases are TGTGCCAGCAGCATCTCTACAGGACCCAACATT. The rearrangement links TRBV7-2 to TRBJ2-4; the D gene is possibly TRBD1 (5 bases). Sequencing ends 3 residues short of the CDR3 end; the germline J gene provides the rest. This CDR3 contains 14 residues. Trimming removed 5 bases at V and 7 bases at J, with 15 bases between. Germline CDR1 and CDR2: SGHTA and FQGNSA.

The CDR3 protein is CASSLGGLAHYEQYF. The CDR3 bases that were read are TGTGCCAGCAGCTTAGGGGGACTAGCCCATTACGAG. This chain uses TRBV7-2 with TRBJ2-7; 9 bases are shared with TRBD2. Coverage ceases 3 residues before the CDR3 finishes, and the germline J gene fills in the end. The trim removed 1 base at V and 4 bases at J, leaving 5 bases unmatched. This CDR3 is 15 amino acids long. Germline CDR1 and CDR2: SGHTA and FQGNSA.

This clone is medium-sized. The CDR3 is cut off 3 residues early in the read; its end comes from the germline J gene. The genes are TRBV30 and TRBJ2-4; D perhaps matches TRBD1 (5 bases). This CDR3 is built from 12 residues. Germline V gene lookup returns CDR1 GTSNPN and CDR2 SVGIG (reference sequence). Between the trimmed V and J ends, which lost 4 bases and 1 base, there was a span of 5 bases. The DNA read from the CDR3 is TGTGCCTGGAAGGGGGCCAAAAACATT. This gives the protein CAWKGAKNI. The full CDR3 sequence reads CAWKGAKNIQYF.

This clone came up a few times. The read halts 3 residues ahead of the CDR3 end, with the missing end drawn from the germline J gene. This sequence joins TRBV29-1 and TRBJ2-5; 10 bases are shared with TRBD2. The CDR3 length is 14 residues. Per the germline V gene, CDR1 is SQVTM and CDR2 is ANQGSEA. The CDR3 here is CSGSLAGVSDTQYF. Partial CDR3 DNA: TGCAGCGGATCCCTAGCGGGAGTATCAGATACC.

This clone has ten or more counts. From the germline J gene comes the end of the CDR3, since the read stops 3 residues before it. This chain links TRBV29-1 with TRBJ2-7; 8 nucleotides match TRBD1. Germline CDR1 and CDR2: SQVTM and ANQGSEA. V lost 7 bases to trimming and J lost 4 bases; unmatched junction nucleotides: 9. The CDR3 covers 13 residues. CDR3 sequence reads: CSARTGRAYEQYF. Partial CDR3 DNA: TGCAGCGCCAGGACAGGGCGGGCGTACGAG.

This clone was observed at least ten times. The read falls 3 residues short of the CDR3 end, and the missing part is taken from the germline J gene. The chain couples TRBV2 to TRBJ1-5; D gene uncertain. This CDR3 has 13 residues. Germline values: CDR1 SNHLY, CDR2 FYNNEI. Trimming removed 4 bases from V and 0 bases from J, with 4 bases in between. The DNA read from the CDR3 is TGTGCCAGCAGTGTCGGTAGCAATCAGCCC. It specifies CASSVGSNQP. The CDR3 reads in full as CASSVGSNQPQHF.

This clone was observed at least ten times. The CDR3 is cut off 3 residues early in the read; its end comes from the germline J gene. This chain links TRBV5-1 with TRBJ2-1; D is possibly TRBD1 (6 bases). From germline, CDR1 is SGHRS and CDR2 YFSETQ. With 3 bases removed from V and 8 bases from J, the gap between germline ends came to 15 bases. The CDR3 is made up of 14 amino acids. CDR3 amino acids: CASSSQGPWDEQFF. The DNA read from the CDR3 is TGCGCCAGCAGCTCCCAGGGGCCTTGGGATGAG.

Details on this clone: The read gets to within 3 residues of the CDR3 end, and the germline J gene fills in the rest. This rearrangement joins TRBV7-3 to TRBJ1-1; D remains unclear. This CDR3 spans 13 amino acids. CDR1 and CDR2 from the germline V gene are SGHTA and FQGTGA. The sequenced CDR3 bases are TGTGCCAGCAGTCAGAATAGCGATCAGACC. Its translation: CASSQNSDQT. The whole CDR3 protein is CASSQNSDQTAFF.

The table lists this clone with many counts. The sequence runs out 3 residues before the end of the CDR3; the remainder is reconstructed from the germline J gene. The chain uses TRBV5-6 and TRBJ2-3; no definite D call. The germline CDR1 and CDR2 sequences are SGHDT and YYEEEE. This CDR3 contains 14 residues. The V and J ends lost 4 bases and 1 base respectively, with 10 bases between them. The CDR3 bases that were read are TGTGCCAGCAGCCCACGCGGCCGCACAGATACG. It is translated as CASSPRGRTDT. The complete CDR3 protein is CASSPRGRTDTQYF.

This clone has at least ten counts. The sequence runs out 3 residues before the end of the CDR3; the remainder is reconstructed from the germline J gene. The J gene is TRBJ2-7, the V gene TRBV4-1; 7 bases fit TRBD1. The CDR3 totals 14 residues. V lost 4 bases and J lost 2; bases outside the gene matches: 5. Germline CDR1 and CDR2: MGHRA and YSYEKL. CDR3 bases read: TGCGCCAGCAGCCCACCGGACAGGACCTACGAG. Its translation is CASSPPDRTYE. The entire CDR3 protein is CASSPPDRTYEQYF.

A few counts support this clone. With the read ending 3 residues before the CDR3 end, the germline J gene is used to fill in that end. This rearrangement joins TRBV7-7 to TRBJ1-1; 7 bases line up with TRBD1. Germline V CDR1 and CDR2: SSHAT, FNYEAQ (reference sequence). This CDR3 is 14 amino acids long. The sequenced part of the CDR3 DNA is TGTGCCAGCAGCCCGGGACAGTTCTACAATGAG. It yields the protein CASSPGQFYNE. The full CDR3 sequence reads CASSPGQFYNEAFF.

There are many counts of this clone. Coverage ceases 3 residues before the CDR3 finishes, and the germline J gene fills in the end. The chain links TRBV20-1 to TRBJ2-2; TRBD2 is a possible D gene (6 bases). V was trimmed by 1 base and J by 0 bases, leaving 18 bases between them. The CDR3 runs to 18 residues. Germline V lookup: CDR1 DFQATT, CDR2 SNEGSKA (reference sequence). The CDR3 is CSARVGGAISSNTGELFF. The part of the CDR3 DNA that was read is TGCAGTGCTAGAGTTGGAGGGGCCATATCCTCGAACACCGGGGAG.

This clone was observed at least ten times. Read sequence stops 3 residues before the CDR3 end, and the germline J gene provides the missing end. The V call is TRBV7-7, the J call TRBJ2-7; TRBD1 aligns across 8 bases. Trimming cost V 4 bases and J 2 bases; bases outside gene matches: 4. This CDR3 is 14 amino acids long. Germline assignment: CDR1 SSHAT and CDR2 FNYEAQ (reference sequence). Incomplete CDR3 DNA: TGTGCCAGCAGCTCTGGACAGGGACCCTACGAG. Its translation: CASSSGQGPYE. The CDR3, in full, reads CASSSGQGPYEQYF.

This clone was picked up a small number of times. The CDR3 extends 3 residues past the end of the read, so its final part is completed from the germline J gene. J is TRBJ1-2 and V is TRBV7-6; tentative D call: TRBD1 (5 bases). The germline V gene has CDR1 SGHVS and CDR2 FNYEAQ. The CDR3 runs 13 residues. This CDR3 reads CASSLLAGDDYTF. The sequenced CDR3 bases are TGTGCCAGCAGCTTATTAGCGGGGGATGAC.

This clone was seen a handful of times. The sequenced CDR3 bases are TGCGCCAGCAGCTTGCCGCCTAGCGGGAGCCCTAGCTCCTACGAG. Translation gives CASSLPPSGSPSSYE. The CDR3, in full, reads CASSLPPSGSPSSYEQYF. The rearrangement links TRBV5-1 to TRBJ2-7, with TRBD2 identical over 10 bases. With the read ending 3 residues before the CDR3 end, the germline J gene is used to fill in that end. There are 18 residues in the CDR3. Germline lookup yields CDR1 SGHRS and CDR2 YFSETQ. Losses at the gene ends were 1 base for V and 0 bases for J; bases not matched to a gene: 10.

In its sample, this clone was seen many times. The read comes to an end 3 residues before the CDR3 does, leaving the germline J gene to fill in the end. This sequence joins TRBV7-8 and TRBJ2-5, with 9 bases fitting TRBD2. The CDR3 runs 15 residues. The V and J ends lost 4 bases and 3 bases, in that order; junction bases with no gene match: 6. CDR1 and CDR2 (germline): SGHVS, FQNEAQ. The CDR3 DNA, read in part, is TGTGCCAGCAGCTCCGCGGGGGGGGCGGAAGAGACC. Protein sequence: CASSSAGGAEET. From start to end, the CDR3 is CASSSAGGAEETQYF.

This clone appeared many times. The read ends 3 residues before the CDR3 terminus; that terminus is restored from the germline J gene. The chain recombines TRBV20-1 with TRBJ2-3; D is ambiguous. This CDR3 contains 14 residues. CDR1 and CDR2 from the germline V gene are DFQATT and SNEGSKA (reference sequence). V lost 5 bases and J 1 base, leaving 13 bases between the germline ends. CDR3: CSAYTPLGTDTQYF. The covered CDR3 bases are TGCAGTGCTTACACCCCGTTGGGCACAGATACG.

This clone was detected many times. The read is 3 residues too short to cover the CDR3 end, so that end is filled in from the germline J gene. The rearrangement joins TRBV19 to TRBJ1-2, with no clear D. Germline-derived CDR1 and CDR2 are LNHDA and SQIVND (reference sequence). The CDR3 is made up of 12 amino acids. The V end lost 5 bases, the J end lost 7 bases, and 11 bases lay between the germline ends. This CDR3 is CASSSSGRGYTF. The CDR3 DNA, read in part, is TGTGCCAGTAGTTCGTCCGGTCGTGGC.

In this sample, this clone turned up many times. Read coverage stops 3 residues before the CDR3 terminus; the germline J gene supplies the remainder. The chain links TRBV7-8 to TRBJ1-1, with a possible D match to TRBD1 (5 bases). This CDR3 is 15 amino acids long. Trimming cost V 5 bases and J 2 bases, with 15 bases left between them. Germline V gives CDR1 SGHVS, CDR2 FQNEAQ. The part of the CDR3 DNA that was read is TGTGCCAGCAGCCTAAGGGAACAGGCTAACACTGAA. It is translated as CASSLREQANTE. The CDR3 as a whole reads CASSLREQANTEAFF.